The 23 T cell receptor beta chains below all came from one sample that was sequenced in a study of blood T cell repertoires in COVID-19. Method: immunoSEQ multiplex PCR; TCRdb's copy keeps in-frame clones and lacks some. The sample consists of a few hundred thousand clones, 80% to 90% of them appearing once. Specimen: peripheral blood. These receptors all stem from a woman aged 40 to 50 who had recovered from COVID-19.

CDR3 nucleotide sequence: TGTGCCAGCAGCCAGCTACCGACAGGGGATAATTCACCCCTCCACTTT. The encoded protein is CASSQLPTGDNSPLHF. The rearrangement uses TRBV4-2 and TRBJ1-6, with 8 positions matching TRBD1. Germline CDR1 and CDR2: LGHNA and YNFKEQ. The CDR3 extends over 16 amino acids. After removal of 3 bases from V and 5 bases from J, the junction contained 6 bases not matched to a gene.

This clone was detected once. V is TRBV7-9 and J is TRBJ2-2; 9 nucleotides line up with TRBD2. V was pared by 8 bases and J by 4 bases, with 8 bases of the junction left unmatched. The CDR3 runs to 15 residues. In germline, CDR1 is SEHNR, CDR2 FQNEAQ (reference sequence). CDR3 sequence reads: CASGNSGRFTGELFF. For the CDR3, the DNA is TGTGCCAGCGGAAATAGCGGGAGATTCACCGGGGAGCTGTTTTTT. The full variable domain, in which reference TRBV7-9 and TRBJ2-2 provide the parts outside the CDR3, is DTGVSQNPRHKITKRGQNVTFRCDPISEHNRLYWYRQTLGQGPEFLTYFQNEAQLEKSRLLSDRFSAERPKGSFSTLEIQRTEQGDSAMYLCASGNSGRFTGELFFGEGSRLTVL.

Only one count was recorded for this clone. This chain connects TRBV4-1 to TRBJ1-2; D is unclear. Germline CDR1 reads MGHRA; CDR2 reads YSYEKL. The CDR3 sequence is 14 residues long. The V end was cut by 1 base, the J end by 2 bases, with 8 bases between. In DNA, the CDR3 is TGCGCCAGCAGCCAAGTGGGCAGCAACTATGGCTACACCTTC. Its protein is CASSQVGSNYGYTF.

This clone appeared once. V is TRBV7-9 and J is TRBJ1-6, with D unresolved. The CDR3 spans 12 residues. V was cut by 3 bases and J by 7 bases, with 4 bases left in between. Germline V gene lookup returns CDR1 SEHNR and CDR2 FQNEAQ (reference sequence). In DNA, the CDR3 is TGTGCCAGCAGCTTTCAGAATTCACCCCTCCACTTT. Encoded protein: CASSFQNSPLHF. Full variable domain (remainder filled in from reference TRBV7-9 and TRBJ1-6): DTGVSQNPRHKITKRGQNVTFRCDPISEHNRLYWYRQTLGQGPEFLTYFQNEAQLEKSRLLSDRFSAERPKGSFSTLEIQRTEQGDSAMYLCASSFQNSPLHFGNGTRLTVT.

This clone came up once. V and J are TRBV13 and TRBJ1-2, with 11 bases fitting TRBD1. Germline V gives CDR1 PRHDT, CDR2 FYEKMQ (reference sequence). This CDR3 has 14 amino acids. V lost 4 bases and J lost 14; bases outside the gene matches: 12. CDR3 sequence reads: CASSWIGQGAGTTF. CDR3 bases: TGTGCCAGCAGCTGGATCGGACAGGGGGCTGGTACGACCTTC.

On this clone itself: This CDR3 is also generated by other DNA sequences in the sample. The genes are TRBV12-3 or TRBV12-4 and TRBJ1-2; no firm D call. The ends were cut back, 3 bases at V and 3 bases at J, with 8 bases in the middle. The CDR3 is 13 residues long. The CDR3 DNA reads TGTGCCAGCAGTTTTGGGCAGGACTATGGCTACACCTTC. Its protein product is CASSFGQDYGYTF.

This clone was counted only a few times. The gene calls are TRBV9 and TRBJ2-5, with D maybe TRBD2 (5 bases). Trimming cost V 0 bases and J 5 bases, with 11 bases left between them. Germline V gives CDR1 SGDLS, CDR2 YYNGEE. This CDR3 has 14 amino acids. The CDR3: CASSVGASWETQYF. The CDR3 nucleotides are TGTGCCAGCAGCGTAGGAGCTAGCTGGGAGACCCAGTACTTC.

The V and J genes are TRBV28 and TRBJ2-1; TRBD2 matches 14 bases. CDR1 and CDR2 from the germline V gene are MDHEN and SYDVKM. CDR3 length: 17 residues. Trimming at V came to 6 bases and at J to 9 bases, leaving 13 bases not matched to a gene. CDR3 residues: CASSPHSGLAGVVEQFF. CDR3 coding DNA: TGTGCCAGCAGCCCGCACTCGGGACTAGCGGGGGTGGTTGAGCAGTTCTTC.

The chain links TRBV6-5 to TRBJ2-1, with 9 bases identical to TRBD2. CDR1 is MNHEY and CDR2 is SVGAGI in the germline V gene. Unmatched junction bases numbered 4, after V lost 4 bases and J lost 9 bases. There are 13 residues in the CDR3. In DNA, the CDR3 is TGTGCCAGCAGTTCTAGCGGGGCTGTTGAGCAGTTCTTC. It specifies CASSSSGAVEQFF.

The J gene is TRBJ2-3, the V gene TRBV7-2; 9 bases agree with TRBD2. Germline V CDR1 and CDR2: SGHTA, FQGNSA. V shed 7 bases, J shed 4 bases, and the junction held 9 bases outside the gene matches. CDR3 length: 15 amino acids. CDR3 DNA sequence: TGTGCCAGCATCACTAGCGGGCAATTGGCAGATACGCAGTATTTT. This sequence encodes CASITSGQLADTQYF.

This chain uses TRBV4-3 with TRBJ2-2; D ambiguous. This CDR3 has 14 residues. Trimming left V 2 bases short and J 6 bases short, with 10 bases between. CDR1 and CDR2 (germline): LGHNA, YSLEER. The CDR3 DNA is TGCGCCAGCAGCCAAAATAGTCTGGCCGGGGAGCTGTTTTTT. Its translation: CASSQNSLAGELFF.

This sequence joins TRBV7-9 and TRBJ2-2, with 7 bases aligning to TRBD1. Per germline, CDR1 SEHNR and CDR2 FQNEAQ (reference sequence). This CDR3 is built from 15 residues. J lost 3 bases, V lost 5 bases, and 6 bases had no gene match. CDR3 sequence (DNA): TGTGCCAGCAGCCCTACAGGGGCGTACACCGGGGAGCTGTTTTTT. This codes for CASSPTGAYTGELFF.

The genes are TRBV5-6 and TRBJ2-1, with 7 nucleotides matching TRBD2. The CDR3 runs 12 residues. Germline trimming cut 3 bases from V and 7 bases from J; bases unmatched to any gene: 1. Germline CDR1 reads SGHDT; CDR2 reads YYEEEE. The chain's CDR3 is CASSWTSNEQFF. The CDR3 DNA reads TGTGCCAGCAGCTGGACTAGTAATGAGCAGTTCTTC.

This chain uses TRBV9 with TRBJ2-3; no clear D. Trimming shortened V by 0 bases and J by 3 bases, and 11 bases separated the two germline ends. The CDR3 is 15 amino acids. Germline assignment: CDR1 SGDLS and CDR2 YYNGEE. As DNA, the CDR3 is TGTGCCAGCAGCGTAGAAAGCCGATTGACAGATACGCAGTATTTT. It codes for CASSVESRLTDTQYF.

This chain connects TRBV6-5 to TRBJ1-1; a weak D match, TRBD1 (5 bases). The CDR3 extends over 13 amino acids. Germline V gene lookup returns CDR1 MNHEY and CDR2 SVGAGI. The V end lost 2 bases, the J end lost 4 bases, and 8 bases lay between the germline ends. CDR3 sequence reads: CASSYPGRTEAFF. The CDR3 nucleotides read TGTGCCAGCAGTTACCCAGGGCGCACTGAAGCTTTCTTT.

This rearrangement joins TRBV6-5 to TRBJ2-2; no clear D. This CDR3 comprises 15 residues. V was shortened by 2 bases and J by 0 bases, with 7 bases between the two germline ends. Germline CDR1 is MNHEY and CDR2 is SVGAGI. The CDR3 nucleotides are TGTGCCAGCAGTTACGGAGCCCCGAACACCGGGGAGCTGTTTTTT. Its protein product is CASSYGAPNTGELFF.

The rearrangement joins TRBV11-3 to TRBJ2-2, with D tentatively TRBD2 (6 bases). V lost 2 bases to trimming and J lost 6 bases, with 7 bases between them. The length of the CDR3 is 13 residues. Germline V gene data show CDR1 as SGHNT and CDR2 as YENEEA. The CDR3 loop is CASSLRESGELFF. Written as DNA, the CDR3 is TGTGCCAGCAGCTTACGGGAGTCCGGGGAGCTGTTTTTT.

This rearrangement joins TRBV12-1 to TRBJ1-6; the table assigns TRBD1, which was not confirmed against the DNA. TRBV12-1 is given as a pseudogene. There are 17 residues in the CDR3. The CDR3 is CASSPSGIGQGASPLHF. In DNA, the CDR3 is TGTGCCAGCAGCCCCTCTGGTATCGGACAGGGAGCTTCACCCCTCCACTTT.

The chain has TRBV7-9 and TRBJ2-2; tentative D call: TRBD1 (6 bases). Germline V lookup: CDR1 SEHNR, CDR2 FQNEAQ (reference sequence). V lost 7 bases and J 0 bases, leaving 15 bases between the germline ends. This CDR3 comprises 16 residues. The CDR3 region is CASIPYGTPNTGELFF. The CDR3 region has the DNA TGTGCCAGCATCCCTTACGGGACACCGAACACCGGGGAGCTGTTTTTT.

The chain recombines TRBV5-4 with TRBJ1-1; D not certain. Germline lookup yields CDR1 SGHNT and CDR2 YYREEE (reference sequence). The CDR3 is made up of 13 amino acids. With 0 bases removed from V and 0 bases from J, the gap between germline ends came to 3 bases. The CDR3 reads CASSLELNTEAFF. DNA for the CDR3: TGTGCCAGCAGCTTGGAGCTGAACACTGAAGCTTTCTTT.

This chain uses TRBV10-1 with TRBJ1-1; D is undetermined. The CDR3 covers 13 residues. Trimming cost V 1 base and J 7 bases, with 10 bases left between them. CDR1 and CDR2 from the germline V gene are WNHNN and SYGVQD (reference sequence). The CDR3 region has the DNA TGCGCCAGCAGTGAGTTTGTTGTCAGTGAAGCTTTCTTT. This encodes CASSEFVVSEAFF.

The gene calls are TRBV7-9 and TRBJ2-7, with a weak D call TRBD1 (6 bases). Germline assignment: CDR1 SEHNR and CDR2 FQNEAQ (reference sequence). V lost 4 bases and J 5 bases, leaving 21 bases between the germline ends. The CDR3 runs to 16 residues. The CDR3 nucleotides read TGTGCCAGCAGCTCTGGAGCAGGGTTTGGGGGCCACGAGCAGTACTTC. Amino acids: CASSSGAGFGGHEQYF.

In this sample, this clone turned up once. This chain links TRBV5-4 with TRBJ2-3; 9 bases are a match to TRBD2. The J segment lost 5 bases and the V segment lost 2 bases, leaving 6 bases of the junction unmatched. Looked up from germline, CDR1 is SGHNT and CDR2 is YYREEE (reference sequence). The CDR3 is 15 amino acids. CDR3 DNA: TGTGCCAGCAGCTTTAGCGGGGGCCCAGGAGATACGCAGTATTTT. Its protein is CASSFSGGPGDTQYF.